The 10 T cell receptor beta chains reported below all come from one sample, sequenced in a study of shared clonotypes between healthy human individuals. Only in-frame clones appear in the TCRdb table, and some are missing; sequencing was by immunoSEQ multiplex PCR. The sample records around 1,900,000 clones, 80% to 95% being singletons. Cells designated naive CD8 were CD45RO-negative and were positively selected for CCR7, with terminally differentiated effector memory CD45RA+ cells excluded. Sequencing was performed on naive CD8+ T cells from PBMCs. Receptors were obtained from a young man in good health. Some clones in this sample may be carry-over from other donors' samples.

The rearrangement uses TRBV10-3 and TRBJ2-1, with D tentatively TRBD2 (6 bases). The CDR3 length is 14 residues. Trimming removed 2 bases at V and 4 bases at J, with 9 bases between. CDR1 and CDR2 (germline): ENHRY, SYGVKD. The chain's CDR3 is CAISEVRDYNEQFF. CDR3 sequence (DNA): TGTGCCATCAGTGAGGTGCGGGATTACAATGAGCAGTTCTTC.

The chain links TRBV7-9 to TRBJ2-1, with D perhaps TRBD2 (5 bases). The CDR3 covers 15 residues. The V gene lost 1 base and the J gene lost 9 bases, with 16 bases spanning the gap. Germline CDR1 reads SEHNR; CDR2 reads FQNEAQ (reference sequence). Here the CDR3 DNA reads TGTGCCAGCAGCTTAGTGGTGGGAGCGGCTGGTGAGCAGTTCTTC. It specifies CASSLVVGAAGEQFF. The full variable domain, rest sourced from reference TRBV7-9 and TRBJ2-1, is DTGVSQNPRHKITKRGQNVTFRCDPISEHNRLYWYRQTLGQGPEFLTYFQNEAQLEKSRLLSDRFSAERPKGSFSTLEIQRTEQGDSAMYLCASSLVVGAAGEQFFGPGTRLTVL.

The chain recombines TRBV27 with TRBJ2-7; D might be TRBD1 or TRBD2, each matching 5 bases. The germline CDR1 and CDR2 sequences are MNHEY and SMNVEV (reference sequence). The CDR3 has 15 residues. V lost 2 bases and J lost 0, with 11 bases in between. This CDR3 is CASSLDVGTSYEQYF. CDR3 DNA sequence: TGTGCCAGCAGTTTAGATGTAGGGACCTCCTACGAGCAGTACTTC.

Here the CDR3 reads CASSLPLPPDRGLGGYTF. The CDR3 coding sequence is TGTGCCAGCAGCCTCCCCCTCCCCCCGGACAGGGGTTTGGGCGGCTACACCTTC. The V call is TRBV16, the J call TRBJ1-2; TRBD1 agrees at 9 bases. V lost 4 bases to trimming and J lost 8 bases; unmatched junction nucleotides: 20. Germline V gene data show CDR1 as KGHSY and CDR2 as FQNENV. This CDR3 spans 18 amino acids. Together with reference TRBV16 and TRBJ1-2, the CDR3 gives the full variable domain: GEEVAQTPKHLVRGEGQKAKLYCAPIKGHSYVFWYQQVLKNEFKFLISFQNENVFDETGMPKERFSAKCLPNSPCSLEIQATKLEDSAVYFCASSLPLPPDRGLGGYTFGSGTRLTVV.

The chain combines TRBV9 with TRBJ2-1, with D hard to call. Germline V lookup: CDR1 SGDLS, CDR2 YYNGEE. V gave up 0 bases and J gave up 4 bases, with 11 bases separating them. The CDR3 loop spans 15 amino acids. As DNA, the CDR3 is TGTGCCAGCAGCGTAGCTTTGGGGATTTACAATGAGCAGTTCTTC. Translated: CASSVALGIYNEQFF.

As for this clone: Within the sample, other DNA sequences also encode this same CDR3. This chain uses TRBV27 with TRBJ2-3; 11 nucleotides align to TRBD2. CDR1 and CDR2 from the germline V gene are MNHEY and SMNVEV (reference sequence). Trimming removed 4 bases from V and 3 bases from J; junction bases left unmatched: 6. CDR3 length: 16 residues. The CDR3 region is CASSSLRTSGTDTQYF. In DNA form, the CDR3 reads TGTGCCAGCAGTTCGCTTAGGACTAGCGGGACAGATACGCAGTATTTT.

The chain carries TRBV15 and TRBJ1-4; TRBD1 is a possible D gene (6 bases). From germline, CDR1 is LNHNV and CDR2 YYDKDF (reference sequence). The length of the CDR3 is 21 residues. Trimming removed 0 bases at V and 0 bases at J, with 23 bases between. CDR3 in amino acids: CATSRERLGHVHNATNEKLFF. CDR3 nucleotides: TGTGCCACCAGCAGAGAAAGATTGGGACACGTACACAATGCAACTAATGAAAAACTGTTTTTT.

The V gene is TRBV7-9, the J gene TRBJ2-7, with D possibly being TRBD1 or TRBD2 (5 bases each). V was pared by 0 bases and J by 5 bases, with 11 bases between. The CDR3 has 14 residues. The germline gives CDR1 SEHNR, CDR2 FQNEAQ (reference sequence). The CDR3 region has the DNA TGTGCCAGCAGCTTAGCTTCCAGGGACCACGAGCAGTACTTC. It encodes CASSLASRDHEQYF.

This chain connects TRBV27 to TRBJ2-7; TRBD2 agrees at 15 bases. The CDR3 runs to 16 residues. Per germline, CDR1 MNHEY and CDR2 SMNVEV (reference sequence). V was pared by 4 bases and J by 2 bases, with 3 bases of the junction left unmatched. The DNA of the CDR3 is TGTGCCAGCAGTTCTCGGACTAGCGGGAGGGCCTACGAGCAGTACTTC. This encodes CASSSRTSGRAYEQYF.

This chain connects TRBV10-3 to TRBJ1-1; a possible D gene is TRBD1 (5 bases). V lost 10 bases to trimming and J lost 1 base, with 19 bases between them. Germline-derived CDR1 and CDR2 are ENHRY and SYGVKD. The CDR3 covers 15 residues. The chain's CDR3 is CASRPGPSWNTEAFF. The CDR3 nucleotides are TGTGCCAGCAGACCGGGACCGTCGTGGAACACTGAAGCTTTCTTT.